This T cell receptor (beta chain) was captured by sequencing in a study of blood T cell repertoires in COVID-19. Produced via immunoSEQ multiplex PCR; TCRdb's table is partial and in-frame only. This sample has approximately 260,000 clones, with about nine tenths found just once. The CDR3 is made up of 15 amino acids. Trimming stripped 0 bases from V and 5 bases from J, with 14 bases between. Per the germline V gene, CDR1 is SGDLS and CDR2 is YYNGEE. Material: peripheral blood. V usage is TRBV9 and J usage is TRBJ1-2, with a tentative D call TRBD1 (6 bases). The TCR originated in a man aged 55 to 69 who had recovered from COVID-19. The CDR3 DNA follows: TGTGCCAGCAGCGTAGCTACAGGGACAAGTTATGGCTACACCTTC. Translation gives CASSVATGTSYGYTF.